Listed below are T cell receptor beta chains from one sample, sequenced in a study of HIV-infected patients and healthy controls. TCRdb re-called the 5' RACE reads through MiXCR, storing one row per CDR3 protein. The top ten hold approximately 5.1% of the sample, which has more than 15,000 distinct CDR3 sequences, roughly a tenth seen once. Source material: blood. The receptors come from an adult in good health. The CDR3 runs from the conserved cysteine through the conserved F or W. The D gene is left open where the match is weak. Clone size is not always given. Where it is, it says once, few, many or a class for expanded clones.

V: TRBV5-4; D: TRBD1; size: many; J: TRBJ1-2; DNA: TGTGCCAGCAGCTCAGGGGGCGCGAATGGCTACACCTTC; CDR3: CASSSGGANGYTF
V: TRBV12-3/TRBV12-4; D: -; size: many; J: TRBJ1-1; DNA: TGTGCCAGCAGTCCTACAGGGAACTCGAACACTGAAGCTTTCTTT; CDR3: CASSPTGNSNTEAFF
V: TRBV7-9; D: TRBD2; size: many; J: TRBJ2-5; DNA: TGTGCCAGCAGCCTTAGCGGGAGTAAAGAGACCCAGTACTTC; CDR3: CASSLSGSKETQYF
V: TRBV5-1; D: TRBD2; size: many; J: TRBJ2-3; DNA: TGCGCCAGCAGCCTGCGCGGGAGGGGCTCGGGCACAGATACGCAGTATTTT; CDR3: CASSLRGRGSGTDTQYF
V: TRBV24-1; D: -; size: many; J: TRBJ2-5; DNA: TGTGCCACCCAGTCCGGGGCCAGCCAAGAGACCCAGTACTTC; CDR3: CATQSGASQETQYF
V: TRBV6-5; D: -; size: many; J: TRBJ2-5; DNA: TGTGCCAGCGGTCTACTAGCCGGGGGCCAAGAGACCCAGTACTTC; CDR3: CASGLLAGGQETQYF
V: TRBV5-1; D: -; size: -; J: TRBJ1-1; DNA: TGCGCCAGCAGCTTGCAGTGGGACACTGAAGCTTTCTTT; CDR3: CASSLQWDTEAFF
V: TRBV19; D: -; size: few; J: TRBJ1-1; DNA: TGTGCCAGTAGTATGGGGGGCTCGGTTGAAGCTTTCTTT; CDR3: CASSMGGSVEAFF
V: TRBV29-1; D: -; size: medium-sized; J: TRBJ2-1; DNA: TGCAGCGTTGGGCGTCCAATGACCCAAAATGAGCAGTTCTTC; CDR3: CSVGRPMTQNEQFF
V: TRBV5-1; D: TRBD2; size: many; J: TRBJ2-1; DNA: TGCGCCAGCAGCTGGGGACTAGCGGGAGTCGCTGAGCAGTTCTTC; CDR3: CASSWGLAGVAEQFF
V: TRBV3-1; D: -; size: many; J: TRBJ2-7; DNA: TGTGCCAGCAGCCATGGCCAGACTGAGCAGTACTTC; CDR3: CASSHGQTEQYF
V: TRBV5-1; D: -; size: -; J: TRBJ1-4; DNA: TGCGCCAGCAGCTTGTCTGTCGGGACTGCTAATGAAAAACTGTTTTTT; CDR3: CASSLSVGTANEKLFF
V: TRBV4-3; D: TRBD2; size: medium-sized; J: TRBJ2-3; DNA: TGCGCCAGCAGCCAAGCGGTAGCGGGAGGGGCAGATACGCAGTATTTT; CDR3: CASSQAVAGGADTQYF
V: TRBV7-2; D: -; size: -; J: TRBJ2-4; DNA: TGTGCCAGCAGCTCTCAGGGCGGCCTAGCCAAAAACATTCAGTACTTC; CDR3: CASSSQGGLAKNIQYF
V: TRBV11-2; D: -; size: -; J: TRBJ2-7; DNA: TGTGCCAGCAGCTTAGGCCAGAGTTCCTACGAGCAGTACTTC; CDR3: CASSLGQSSYEQYF
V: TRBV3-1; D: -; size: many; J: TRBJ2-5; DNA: TGTGCCAGCAGCCAAGTATCCCCGGGACAAGAGACCCAGTACTTC; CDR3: CASSQVSPGQETQYF
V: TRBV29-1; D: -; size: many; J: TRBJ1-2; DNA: TGCAGCGTTGAAGATGACTTGGGCTATGGCTACACCTTC; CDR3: CSVEDDLGYGYTF
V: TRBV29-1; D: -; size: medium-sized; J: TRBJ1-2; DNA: TGCAGCGTTGAACTCAGTTACTATGGCTACACCTTC; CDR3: CSVELSYYGYTF
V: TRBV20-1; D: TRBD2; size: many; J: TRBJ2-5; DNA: TGCAGTGCTAGAGGGACTAGCGGGAAGGGGCCCCAAGAGACCCAGTACTTC; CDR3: CSARGTSGKGPQETQYF
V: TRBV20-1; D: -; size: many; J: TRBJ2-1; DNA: TGCAGCGGTACCCTGGACTTGAAGCAGTTCTTC; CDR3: CSGTLDLKQFF
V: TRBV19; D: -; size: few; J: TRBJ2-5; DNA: TGTGCCAGTAGTATCAACGGACAAGAGACCCAGTACTTC; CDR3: CASSINGQETQYF
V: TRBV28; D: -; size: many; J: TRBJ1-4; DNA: TGTGCCAGCAGTTTACCGGGAGCCGGGGAGGAAAAACTGTTTTTT; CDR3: CASSLPGAGEEKLFF
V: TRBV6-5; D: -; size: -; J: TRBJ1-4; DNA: TGTGCCAGCAAGGGCCGGGCGAATGAAAAACTGTTTTTT; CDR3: CASKGRANEKLFF
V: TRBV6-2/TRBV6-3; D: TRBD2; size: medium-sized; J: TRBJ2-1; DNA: TGTGCCAGGCCAGGACTAGCGGGAGTTAGGGACAATGAGCAGTTCTTC; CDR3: CARPGLAGVRDNEQFF
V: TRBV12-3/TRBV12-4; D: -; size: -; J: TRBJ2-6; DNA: TGTGCCACCTATTTTGGAAGCTCTGGGGCCAACGTCCTGACTTTC; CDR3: CATYFGSSGANVLTF
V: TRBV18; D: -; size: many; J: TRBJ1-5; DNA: TGTGCCAGCTCACGGGGCCCCGCCGGCAATCAGCCCCAGCATTTT; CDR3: CASSRGPAGNQPQHF
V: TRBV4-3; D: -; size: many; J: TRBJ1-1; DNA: TGCGCCAGCAGCCAAGATCGTTTTGGGGGGCCCGACACTGAAGCTTTCTTT; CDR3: CASSQDRFGGPDTEAFF
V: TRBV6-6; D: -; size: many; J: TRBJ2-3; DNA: TGTGCCACCAATGCGGGGACGGGCAGAGGCGATACGCAGTATTTT; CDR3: CATNAGTGRGDTQYF
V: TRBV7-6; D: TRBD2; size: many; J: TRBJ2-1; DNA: TGTGCCAGCAGCTGGACTAGCGGAATCAATGAGCAGTTCTTC; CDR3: CASSWTSGINEQFF
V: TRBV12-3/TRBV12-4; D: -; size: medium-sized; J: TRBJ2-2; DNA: TGTGCCAGCAGTTCTGGGACATTGAACACCGGGGAGCTGTTTTTT; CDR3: CASSSGTLNTGELFF
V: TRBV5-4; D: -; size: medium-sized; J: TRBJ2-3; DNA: TGTGCCAGCAGCACCTTCGGAGATACGCAGTATTTT; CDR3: CASSTFGDTQYF
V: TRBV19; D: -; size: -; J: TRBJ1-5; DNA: TGTGCCAGCGGTAGGCAGGTTCGGGGGTATCAGCCCCAGCATTTT; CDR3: CASGRQVRGYQPQHF
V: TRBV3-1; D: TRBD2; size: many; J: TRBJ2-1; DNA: TGTGCCAGCAGCCCGATCCTAGCGGGTACCAATGAGCAGTTCTTC; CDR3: CASSPILAGTNEQFF
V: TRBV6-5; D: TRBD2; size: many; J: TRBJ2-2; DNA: TGTGCCAGCAGGGGACTAGCGGGAGTTCGGGACACCGGGGAGCTGTTTTTT; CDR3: CASRGLAGVRDTGELFF
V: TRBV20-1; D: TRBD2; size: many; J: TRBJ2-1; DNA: TGCAGTGCCCTAGCGGGAGTTGGAGCGAATGAGCAGTTCTTC; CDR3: CSALAGVGANEQFF
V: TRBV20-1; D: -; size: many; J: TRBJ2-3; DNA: TGCAGTGCTAGGGTACCGGGACCCAACACAGATACGCAGTATTTT; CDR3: CSARVPGPNTDTQYF
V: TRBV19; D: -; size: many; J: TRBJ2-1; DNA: TGTGCCAGTAGTATAGAGGCAAATGAGCAGTTCTTC; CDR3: CASSIEANEQFF
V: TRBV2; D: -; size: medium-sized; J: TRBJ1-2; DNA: TGTGCCAGCAGTGAAGAGGCTCTAGGAAGAGGGGATGGCTACACCTTC; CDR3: CASSEEALGRGDGYTF
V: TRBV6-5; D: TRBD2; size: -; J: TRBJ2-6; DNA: TGTGCCAGCAGTTACTTTAGCGGGACTGGGGCCAACGTCCTGACTTTC; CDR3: CASSYFSGTGANVLTF
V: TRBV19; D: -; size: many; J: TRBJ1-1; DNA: TGTGCCAGTAGTATAGGTGTTCTTGTCATGAACACTGAAGCTTTCTTT; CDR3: CASSIGVLVMNTEAFF
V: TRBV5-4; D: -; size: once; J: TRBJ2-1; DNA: TGTGCCAGCAGCTTGGAAGGGACTCCCCGCTACAATGAGCAGTTCTTC; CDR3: CASSLEGTPRYNEQFF
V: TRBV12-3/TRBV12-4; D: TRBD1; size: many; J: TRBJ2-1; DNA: TGTGCCAGCAGTTTACTTAGGACAGGGTCCGATGAGCAGTTCTTC; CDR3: CASSLLRTGSDEQFF
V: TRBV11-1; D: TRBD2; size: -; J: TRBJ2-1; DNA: TGTGCCAGCAGCACGGGGACTAGCGGGTACAATGAGCAGTTCTTC; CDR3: CASSTGTSGYNEQFF
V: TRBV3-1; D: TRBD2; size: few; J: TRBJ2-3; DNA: TGTGCCAGCAGCTCCCGACTAGCGGGAGGGCCCTTGACAGATACGCAGTATTTT; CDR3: CASSSRLAGGPLTDTQYF
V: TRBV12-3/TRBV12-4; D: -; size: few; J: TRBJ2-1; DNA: TGTGCCAGCAGAAAAGGACTGGCCTTCTACAATGAGCAGTTCTTC; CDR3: CASRKGLAFYNEQFF
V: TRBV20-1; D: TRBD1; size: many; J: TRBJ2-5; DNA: TGCAGTGCTAGAGGTTGGGACAGGGTCGGACAAGAGACCCAGTACTTC; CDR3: CSARGWDRVGQETQYF
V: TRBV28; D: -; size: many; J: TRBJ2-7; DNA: TGTGCCAGCAGTTCTTCCAGGGTATACGAGCAGTACTTC; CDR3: CASSSSRVYEQYF
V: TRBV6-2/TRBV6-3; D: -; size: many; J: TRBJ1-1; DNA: TGTGCCAGCCTCGACAGAATGAACACTGAAGCTTTCTTT; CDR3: CASLDRMNTEAFF
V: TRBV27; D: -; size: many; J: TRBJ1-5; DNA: TGTGCCAGCAGTTTACGAAATGGCAATCAGCCCCAGCATTTT; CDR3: CASSLRNGNQPQHF
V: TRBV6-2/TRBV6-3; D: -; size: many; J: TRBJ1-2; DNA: TGTGCCAGCAGTTATTCCCCCAGCTACTATGGCTACACCTTC; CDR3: CASSYSPSYYGYTF
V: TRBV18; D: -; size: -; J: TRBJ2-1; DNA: TGTGCCAGCTCACCAGAACAGGACAATGAGCAGTTCTTC; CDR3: CASSPEQDNEQFF
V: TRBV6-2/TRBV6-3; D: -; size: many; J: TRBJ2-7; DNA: TGTGCCAGCAGACCAACGAATGGGGAGCAGTACTTC; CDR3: CASRPTNGEQYF
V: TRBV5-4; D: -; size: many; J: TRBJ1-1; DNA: TGTGCCAGCAGCATCCCTGCGGGAACCACTGAAGCTTTCTTT; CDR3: CASSIPAGTTEAFF
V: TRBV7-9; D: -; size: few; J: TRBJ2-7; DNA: TGTGCCAGCAGTATGACTGACTGGGACGAGCAGTACTTC; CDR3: CASSMTDWDEQYF
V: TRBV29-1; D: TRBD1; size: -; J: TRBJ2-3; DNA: TGCAGCGCCAGACAGGGGCTGGATACGCAGTATTTT; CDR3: CSARQGLDTQYF